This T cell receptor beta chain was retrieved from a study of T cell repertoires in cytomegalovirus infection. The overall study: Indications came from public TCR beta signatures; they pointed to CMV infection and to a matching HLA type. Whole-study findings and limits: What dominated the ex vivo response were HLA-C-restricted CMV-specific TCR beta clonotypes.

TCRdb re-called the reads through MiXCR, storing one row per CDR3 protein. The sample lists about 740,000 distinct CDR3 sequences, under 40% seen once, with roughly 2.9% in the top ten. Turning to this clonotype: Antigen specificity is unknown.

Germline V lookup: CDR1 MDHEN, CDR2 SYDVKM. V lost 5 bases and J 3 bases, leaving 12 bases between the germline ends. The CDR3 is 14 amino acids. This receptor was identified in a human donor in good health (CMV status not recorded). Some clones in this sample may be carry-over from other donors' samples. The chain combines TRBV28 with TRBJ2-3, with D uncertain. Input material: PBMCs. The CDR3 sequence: CASSHPERTDTQYF. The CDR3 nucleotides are TGTGCCAGCAGTCACCCGGAAAGGACAGATACGCAGTATTTT.